The source of this T cell receptor (beta chain) is a study of blood T cells in healthy people across ages. Study observations and caveats: The CMV status of each donor remained undetermined, and this could have confounded shifts in expanded clonotypes. Both higher diversity and more naive CD4+ cells marked long-lived donors when set against aged donors.

Using a J-beta primer mix together with a sample-barcoded 5' primer, a second PCR was run for about 7 to 12 cycles. Individual samples furnished no less than 2.5 million CDR3-containing paired-end reads apiece. One entry per CDR3 protein results from TCRdb running MiXCR on the 5' RACE reads. The profile covers approximately 780,000 distinct CDR3 sequences, with roughly 26% appearing a single time and approximately 2.9% taken by the ten largest. Trimming removed 4 bases at V and 8 bases at J, with 11 bases between. Germline CDR1 is SNHLY and CDR2 is FYNNEI. The CDR3 runs to 12 residues. In the case of this clonotype: Its target is not known.

The sample was also reused in another study, on T cells of mothers and their children.

The sequenced material came from blood. The V and J genes are TRBV2 and TRBJ1-2; possible D gene TRBD1, 5 bases. The sequence was collected from a boy younger than 18 in good health. CDR3 loop: CASSVTVEGYTF. The CDR3 DNA reads TGTGCCAGCAGTGTGACAGTGGAGGGCTACACCTTC.